This T cell receptor (beta chain) was retrieved from a study of cytomegalovirus exposure and HLA in healthy donors. Use of 60 Vbeta and 13 Jbeta primers characterized the PCR. Profiling relied on immunoSEQ multiplex PCR, and the TCRdb table lists in-frame clones only, not all of them. Its clone listing holds approximately 150,000 clones. Donors showed nominal health when sampled, although they likely had unrecorded immune exposures. Germline V lookup: CDR1 LGHNA, CDR2 YNFKEQ. J gave up 6 bases and V 4 bases, and 10 bases lay outside the gene matches. The CDR3 consists of 17 residues. The sequencing sample was made of PBMCs. This chain joins TRBV4-2 and TRBJ2-3, with 13 bases identical to TRBD2. This clonotype was sampled from a woman aged 35 to 49 in good health and CMV-seronegative. The CDR3 loop is CASSRGLAGDMTDTQYF. The DNA for the CDR3 is TGTGCCAGCAGCCGCGGACTAGCGGGGGATATGACGGATACGCAGTATTTT.